Presented here are 30 T cell receptor beta chains from one specimen sequenced in a study of cytomegalovirus exposure and HLA in healthy donors. Primers: 60 Vbeta forward and 13 Jbeta reverse. Sequencing used immunoSEQ multiplex PCR; TCRdb keeps in-frame clones, though not all of them. The sample yields approximately 160,000 clones, 60% to 80% seen once. Input material: PBMCs. Receptors originate from a male donor in good health and CMV-seronegative.

The V gene is TRBV5-4, the J gene TRBJ2-1, with 14 bases lining up with TRBD2. V shed 4 bases, J shed 4 bases, and the junction held 4 bases outside the gene matches. The CDR3 is 16 amino acids. Germline CDR1 SGHNT, CDR2 YYREEE (reference sequence). In DNA form, the CDR3 reads TGTGCCAGCAGCGCTCGGACTAGCGGGGGGTACAATGAGCAGTTCTTC. It is translated as CASSARTSGGYNEQFF.

The rearrangement links TRBV15 to TRBJ2-3; TRBD1 matches 7 bases. This CDR3 contains 15 residues. Trimming removed 4 bases from V and 4 bases from J; junction bases left unmatched: 8. Germline CDR1 and CDR2: LNHNV and YYDKDF (reference sequence). The CDR3 region is CATSNRDQGADTQYF. The CDR3, as DNA: TGTGCCACCAGCAACCGGGACCAGGGGGCAGATACGCAGTATTTT.

This chain connects TRBV18 to TRBJ1-1; TRBD1 agrees at 7 bases. The germline gives CDR1 KGHSH, CDR2 LQKENI. This CDR3 region has 15 residues. V trimming: 6 bases; J trimming: 0 bases; junction bases outside the gene matches: 7. Here the CDR3 DNA reads TGTGCCAGCTCCCTCAGGACAGGAATGAACACTGAAGCTTTCTTT. Translated: CASSLRTGMNTEAFF.

The gene calls are TRBV7-2 and TRBJ2-5; D is ambiguous. This CDR3 comprises 12 residues. Trimming stripped 9 bases from V and 5 bases from J, with 13 bases between. The germline CDR1 and CDR2 sequences are SGHTA and FQGNSA. This chain's CDR3 is CASNDKRETQYF. The CDR3 DNA is TGTGCCAGTAATGATAAGCGCGAGACCCAGTACTTC. The full variable domain, in which reference TRBV7-2 and TRBJ2-5 provide the parts outside the CDR3, is GAGVSQSPSNKVTEKGKDVELRCDPISGHTALYWYRQSLGQGLEFLIYFQGNSAPDKSGLPSDRFSAERTGGSVSTLTIQRTQQEDSAVYLCASNDKRETQYFGPGTRLLVL.

The CDR3 loop reads CATRVMSTEGTHEQYF. CDR3 nucleotides: TGTGCCACTAGGGTTATGTCAACGGAGGGAACCCACGAGCAGTACTTC. The chain employs TRBV15 and TRBJ2-5, with D maybe TRBD2 (6 bases). The J call is uncertain, as TRBJ2-7 better fits the DNA end. CDR3 length equals 16 residues. CDR1 is LNHNV, CDR2 YYDKDF, per germline (reference sequence).

The chain has TRBV5-1 and TRBJ1-3; TRBD1 agrees at 7 bases. V lost 0 bases, J lost 1 base, and 4 bases stayed unmatched. The CDR3 is 16 amino acids. CDR1 and CDR2 from the germline V gene are SGHRS and YFSETQ. CDR3 in DNA: TGCGCCAGCAGCTTGGGACAGGGTCTATCTGGAAACACCATATATTTT. Amino acid sequence: CASSLGQGLSGNTIYF.

This chain connects TRBV15 to TRBJ1-2; D unresolved. The germline V gene has CDR1 LNHNV and CDR2 YYDKDF (reference sequence). V shed 0 bases and J shed 4 bases, with 15 bases lying between them. The CDR3 sequence is 16 residues long. CDR3 DNA sequence: TGTGCCACCAGCAGAGATTTGGGGAGTCCGGTCTATGGCTACACCTTC. Protein sequence: CATSRDLGSPVYGYTF.

The count of this clone is one. V gene TRBV12-5 combines with J gene TRBJ2-1, with 9 bases identical to TRBD1. V trimming: 1 base; J trimming: 4 bases; junction bases outside the gene matches: 5. Germline V gene lookup returns CDR1 LGHNT and CDR2 FRNRAP. This CDR3 contains 16 residues. The CDR3 spells CASGLGTGAGYNEQFF. The CDR3 nucleotides read TGTGCTAGTGGTTTGGGGACAGGGGCGGGGTACAATGAGCAGTTCTTC.

This clone turned up a few times. An end of the junction does not agree with germline; a read error may underlie this. The rearrangement joins TRBV13 to TRBJ2-2, with D possibly matching TRBD2 (6 bases). The germline V gene encodes CDR1 PRHDT and CDR2 FYEKMQ (reference sequence). The CDR3 totals 13 residues. The CDR3 DNA is TGTGCCAGCAGCCTAGGACTAACCGGGGAGCTGTTTTTT. Amino acid sequence: CASSLGLTGELFF.

This rearrangement joins TRBV6-4 to TRBJ2-1, with TRBD1 matching over 12 bases. Per germline, CDR1 MRHNA and CDR2 SNTAGT. The CDR3 is 14 amino acids. The trim removed 6 bases at V and 9 bases at J, leaving 6 bases unmatched. CDR3 in DNA: TGTGCCAGCAGAGCCGGGACAGGGGGCGCTGAGCAGTTCTTC. Protein: CASRAGTGGAEQFF.

The rearrangement links TRBV19 to TRBJ1-5; D unclear. V was cut by 6 bases and J by 6 bases, with 12 bases left in between. The germline CDR1 and CDR2 sequences are LNHDA and SQIVND (reference sequence). The CDR3 is 13 amino acids. CDR3 bases: TGTGCCAGTAGGCGGGGAGGCAGTCAGCCCCAGCATTTT. This codes for CASRRGGSQPQHF. Using reference TRBV19 and TRBJ1-5 for the parts outside the CDR3, the full variable domain is DGGITQSPKYLFRKEGQNVTLSCEQNLNHDAMYWYRQDPGQGLRLIYYSQIVNDFQKGDIAEGYSVSREKKESFPLTVTSAQKNPTAFYLCASRRGGSQPQHFGDGTRLSIL.

This chain links TRBV5-1 with TRBJ2-2; 12 bases are shared with TRBD2. CDR1 and CDR2 (germline): SGHRS, YFSETQ. With 4 bases clipped from V and 5 bases from J, the junction kept 3 bases outside the gene matches. The CDR3 consists of 15 residues. The CDR3 loop reads CASSRGLAGTGELFF. CDR3 sequence (DNA): TGCGCCAGCAGCCGCGGACTAGCGGGGACCGGGGAGCTGTTTTTT. The variable domain in full, completed from reference TRBV5-1 and TRBJ2-2, reads KAGVTQTPRYLIKTRGQQVTLSCSPISGHRSVSWYQQTPGQGLQFLFEYFSETQRNKGNFPGRFSGRQFSNSRSEMNVSTLELGDSALYLCASSRGLAGTGELFFGEGSRLTVL.

As to this clone: A junction boundary mismatches the germline segment, possibly from a read error. The genes are TRBV7-9 and TRBJ1-2; 8 nucleotides match TRBD1. Per the germline V gene, CDR1 is SEHNR and CDR2 is FQNEAQ (reference sequence). The CDR3 has 14 amino acids. CDR3 nucleotides: TGTTCCAGCCTACCTTCCCAGGGGGCCTATGGCTACACCTTC. Translated, it gives CSSLPSQGAYGYTF. The complete variable domain, with remaining parts taken from reference TRBV7-9 and TRBJ1-2, reads DTGVSQNPRHKITKRGQNVTFRCDPISEHNRLYWYRQTLGQGPEFLTYFQNEAQLEKSRLLSDRFSAERPKGSFSTLEIQRTEQGDSAMYLCSSLPSQGAYGYTFGSGTRLTVV.

The chain links TRBV7-2 to TRBJ2-4; D is possibly TRBD2 (5 bases). This CDR3 contains 17 residues. Trimming removed 5 bases at V and 8 bases at J, with 25 bases between. Germline values: CDR1 SGHTA, CDR2 FQGNSA. CDR3 loop: CASSVNTPGWTRDIQYF. The CDR3, as DNA: TGTGCCAGCAGCGTAAATACACCGGGGTGGACGAGAGACATTCAGTACTTC. Full variable domain (remainder filled in from reference TRBV7-2 and TRBJ2-4): GAGVSQSPSNKVTEKGKDVELRCDPISGHTALYWYRQSLGQGLEFLIYFQGNSAPDKSGLPSDRFSAERTGGSVSTLTIQRTQQEDSAVYLCASSVNTPGWTRDIQYFGAGTRLSVL.

The chain has TRBV30 and TRBJ1-2; 10 nucleotides align to TRBD1. The CDR3 totals 13 residues. With V trimmed by 2 bases and J by 6 bases, 3 bases remained unmatched. In germline, CDR1 is GTSNPN, CDR2 SVGIG (reference sequence). In DNA form, the CDR3 reads TGTGCCTGGAGTCCAGGGACAGGGGATGGCTACACCTTC. This translates into CAWSPGTGDGYTF.

The V gene is TRBV6-5, the J gene TRBJ1-5; 8 bases are a match to TRBD1. Germline V gives CDR1 MNHEY, CDR2 SVGAGI. Trimming at V came to 6 bases and at J to 6 bases, leaving 10 bases not matched to a gene. The CDR3 consists of 15 residues. This CDR3 reads CASSRDRGEGQPQHF. CDR3 DNA sequence: TGTGCCAGCAGCCGAGACAGGGGTGAAGGTCAGCCCCAGCATTTT.

V usage is TRBV10-2 and J usage is TRBJ2-7; D is uncertain. V dropped 5 bases and J dropped 4 bases, with 9 bases sitting between them. Looked up from germline, CDR1 is WSHSY and CDR2 is SAAADI. This CDR3 contains 12 residues. The CDR3 nucleotides read TGCGCCAGCAGTATGGGCTCATACGAGCAGTACTTC. Protein: CASSMGSYEQYF.

The chain recombines TRBV6-5 with TRBJ2-2; a weak D match, TRBD2 (6 bases). CDR1 is MNHEY, CDR2 SVGAGI, per germline. The CDR3 totals 14 residues. Trimming took off 2 bases at V and 5 bases at J, with 9 bases between the two ends. The CDR3 loop reads CASSYPGETGELFF. CDR3 nucleotides: TGTGCCAGCAGTTACCCGGGGGAGACCGGGGAGCTGTTTTTT.

The V call is TRBV2, the J call TRBJ2-7; D gene unclear. Per the germline V gene, CDR1 is SNHLY and CDR2 is FYNNEI. The CDR3 covers 17 residues. V lost 9 bases, J lost 1 base, and 25 bases lay in between. The CDR3 loop is CASGRWAAQSFSYEQYF. The CDR3 coding sequence is TGTGCCAGTGGTCGGTGGGCAGCCCAATCCTTTTCCTACGAGCAGTACTTC.

The genes are TRBV6-5 and TRBJ1-1, with 8 nucleotides matching TRBD1. Germline CDR1 reads MNHEY; CDR2 reads SVGAGI. The CDR3 has 14 amino acids. Losses at the gene ends were 5 bases for V and 1 base for J; bases not matched to a gene: 3. CDR3: CASSETGANTEAFF. In DNA form, the CDR3 reads TGTGCCAGCAGTGAGACAGGGGCGAACACTGAAGCTTTCTTT.

The genes are TRBV5-5 and TRBJ1-2; D gene unclear. Per germline, CDR1 SGHKS and CDR2 YYEKEE (reference sequence). The CDR3 runs to 16 residues. Trimming stripped 3 bases from V and 1 base from J, with 16 bases between. The DNA for the CDR3 is TGTGCCAGCAGCTATGGCGGGGAAAGAAATAACTATGGCTACACCTTC. Translated: CASSYGGERNNYGYTF.

J is TRBJ1-1 and V is TRBV29-1; D is perhaps TRBD1 (6 bases). Deletions cut 6 bases from V and 4 bases from J, with 12 bases between. CDR3 length: 12 residues. Germline-derived CDR1 and CDR2 are SQVTM and ANQGSEA. CDR3 in amino acids: CSVARGGTEAFF. The CDR3 DNA reads TGCAGCGTAGCCAGGGGCGGCACTGAAGCTTTCTTT.

This sequence joins TRBV7-8 and TRBJ1-1, with D hard to call. Trimming stripped 2 bases from V and 1 base from J, with 11 bases between. The CDR3 has 15 amino acids. Germline-derived CDR1 and CDR2 are SGHVS and FQNEAQ. DNA of the CDR3: TGTGCCAGCAGCTTAAACGGAGGGAAGAACACTGAAGCTTTCTTT. As protein: CASSLNGGKNTEAFF.

The CDR3: CASSQIGTGTYEQYF. For the CDR3, the DNA is TGCGCCAGCAGCCAAATTGGAACAGGCACCTACGAGCAGTACTTC. The gene calls are TRBV4-3 and TRBJ2-7, with D maybe TRBD1 (5 bases). Germline values: CDR1 LGHNA, CDR2 YSLEER. Trimming stripped 2 bases from V and 2 bases from J, with 13 bases between. The CDR3 sequence is 15 residues long.

This chain uses TRBV4-3 with TRBJ1-6; D unresolved. CDR1 is LGHNA and CDR2 is YSLEER in the germline V gene. Trimming removed 3 bases from V and 4 bases from J, with 13 bases in between. CDR3 length equals 16 residues. The CDR3 bases are TGCGCCAGCAGCCAGGAGGACGCCCTGTATAATTCACCCCTCCACTTT. Translated: CASSQEDALYNSPLHF.

The genes are TRBV5-5 and TRBJ2-3; a possible D gene is TRBD2 (6 bases). The CDR3 is 14 residues long. Trimming took 3 bases from V and 1 from J, leaving 9 bases between them. CDR1 and CDR2 from the germline V gene are SGHKS and YYEKEE (reference sequence). The CDR3 spells CASSWERGTDTQYF. The CDR3 nucleotides are TGTGCCAGCAGCTGGGAGCGGGGCACAGATACGCAGTATTTT.

This sequence joins TRBV6-1 and TRBJ1-1, with D possibly TRBD1 on 5 matching bases. Germline assignment: CDR1 MNHNS and CDR2 SASEGT. Trimming cost V 2 bases and J 11 bases, with 15 bases left between them. The CDR3 totals 13 residues. Here the CDR3 reads CASSENRPARAFF. The CDR3 DNA is TGTGCCAGCAGTGAAAACAGGCCGGCCAGGGCTTTCTTT.

CDR3 DNA: TGTGCCAGCAGCAAAGTTAGTAGCGGGGGATCGGGGGAGACCCAGTACTTC. Protein: CASSKVSSGGSGETQYF. V gene TRBV21-1 combines with J gene TRBJ2-5; the D call TRBD2 from the table was never checked on the DNA. TRBV21-1 is a pseudogene. The CDR3 totals 17 residues.

This clone has only one observation. The rearrangement uses TRBV28 and TRBJ1-3; tentatively, D is TRBD1 (6 bases). Germline V gene lookup returns CDR1 MDHEN and CDR2 SYDVKM. Trimming shortened V by 6 bases and J by 0 bases, and 12 bases separated the two germline ends. There are 15 residues in the CDR3. CDR3 protein: CASSRTENSGNTIYF. The CDR3 nucleotides are TGTGCCAGCAGCCGGACAGAGAACTCTGGAAACACCATATATTTT.

The chain combines TRBV6-1 with TRBJ1-2, with TRBD1 identical over 12 bases. Trimming at V came to 5 bases and at J to 6 bases, leaving 7 bases not matched to a gene. The germline gives CDR1 MNHNS, CDR2 SASEGT. There are 15 residues in the CDR3. The CDR3 is CASSPPGTGGDGYTF. In DNA, the CDR3 is TGTGCCAGCAGTCCACCCGGGACAGGGGGCGATGGCTACACCTTC.